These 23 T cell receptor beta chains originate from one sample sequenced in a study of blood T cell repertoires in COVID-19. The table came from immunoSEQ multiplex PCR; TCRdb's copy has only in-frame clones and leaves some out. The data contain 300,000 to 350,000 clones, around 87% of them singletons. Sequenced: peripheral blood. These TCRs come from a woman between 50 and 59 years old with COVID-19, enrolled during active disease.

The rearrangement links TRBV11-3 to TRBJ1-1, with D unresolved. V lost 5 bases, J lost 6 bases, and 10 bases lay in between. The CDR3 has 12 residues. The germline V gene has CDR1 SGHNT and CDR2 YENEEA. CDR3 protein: CASSPQPPEAFF. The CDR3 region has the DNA TGTGCCAGCAGCCCACAGCCACCTGAAGCTTTCTTT.

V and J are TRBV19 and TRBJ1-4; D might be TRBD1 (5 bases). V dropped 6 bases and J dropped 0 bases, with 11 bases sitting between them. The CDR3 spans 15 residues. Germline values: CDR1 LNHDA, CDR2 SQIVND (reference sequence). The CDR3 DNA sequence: TGTGCCAGTAGCCTACGACAGACAACTAATGAAAAACTGTTTTTT. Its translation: CASSLRQTTNEKLFF.

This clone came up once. The CDR3 coding sequence is TGTGCCAGTAGAGGGGGCGCGGGTGAGACCCAGTACTTC. Its protein is CASRGGAGETQYF. This rearrangement joins TRBV19 to TRBJ2-5; 7 bases match TRBD1. The CDR3 consists of 13 residues. J gave up 5 bases and V 6 bases, and 6 bases lay outside the gene matches. Germline CDR1 is LNHDA and CDR2 is SQIVND (reference sequence).

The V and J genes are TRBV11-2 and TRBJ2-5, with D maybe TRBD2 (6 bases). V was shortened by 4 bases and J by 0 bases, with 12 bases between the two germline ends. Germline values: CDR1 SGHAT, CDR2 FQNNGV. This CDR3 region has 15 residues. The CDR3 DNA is TGTGCCAGCAGCTCAAATAGCGGAAACCAAGAGACCCAGTACTTC. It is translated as CASSSNSGNQETQYF.

CDR3 loop: CASSREGKGQETQYF. In nucleotides, the CDR3 is TGTGCCAGCAGCCGGGAGGGAAAGGGCCAAGAGACCCAGTACTTC. The V gene is TRBV9, the J gene TRBJ2-5; 8 nucleotides align to TRBD2. The CDR3 runs 15 residues. From germline, CDR1 is SGDLS and CDR2 YYNGEE. V lost 4 bases and J lost 1; bases outside the gene matches: 6.

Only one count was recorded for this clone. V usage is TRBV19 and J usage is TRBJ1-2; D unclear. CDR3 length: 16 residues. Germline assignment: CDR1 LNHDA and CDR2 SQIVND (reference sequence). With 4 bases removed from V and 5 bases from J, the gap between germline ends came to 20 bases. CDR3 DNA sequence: TGTGCCAGTAGTAACTCGGCGGGGTTTAGGATGTATGGCTACACCTTC. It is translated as CASSNSAGFRMYGYTF.

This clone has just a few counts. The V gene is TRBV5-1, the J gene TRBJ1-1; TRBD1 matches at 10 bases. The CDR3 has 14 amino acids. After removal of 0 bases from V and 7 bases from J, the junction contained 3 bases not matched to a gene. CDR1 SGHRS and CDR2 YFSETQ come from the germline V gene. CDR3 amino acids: CASSLGQGAGEAFF. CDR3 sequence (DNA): TGCGCCAGCAGCTTGGGACAGGGGGCGGGTGAAGCTTTCTTT.

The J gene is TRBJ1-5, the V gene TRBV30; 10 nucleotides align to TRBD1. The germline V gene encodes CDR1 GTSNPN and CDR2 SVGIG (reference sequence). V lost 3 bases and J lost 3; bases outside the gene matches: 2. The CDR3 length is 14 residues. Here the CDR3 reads CAWRTGGINQPQHF. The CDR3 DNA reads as TGTGCCTGGAGGACAGGGGGCATCAATCAGCCCCAGCATTTT.

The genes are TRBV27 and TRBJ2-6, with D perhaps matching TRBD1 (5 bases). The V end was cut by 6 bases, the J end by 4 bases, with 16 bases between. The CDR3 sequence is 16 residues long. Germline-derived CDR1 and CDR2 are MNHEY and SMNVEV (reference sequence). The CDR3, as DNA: TGTGCCAGCAGAGGGGTGGGCTGGGCGGGGGCCAACGTCCTGACTTTC. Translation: CASRGVGWAGANVLTF.

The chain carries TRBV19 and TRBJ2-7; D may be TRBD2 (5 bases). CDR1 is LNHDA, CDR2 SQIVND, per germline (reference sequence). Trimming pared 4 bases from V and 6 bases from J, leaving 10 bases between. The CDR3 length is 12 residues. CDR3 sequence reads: CASSTTRTEQYF. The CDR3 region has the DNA TGTGCCAGTAGTACAACTAGGACCGAGCAGTACTTC. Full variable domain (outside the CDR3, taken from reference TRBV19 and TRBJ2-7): DGGITQSPKYLFRKEGQNVTLSCEQNLNHDAMYWYRQDPGQGLRLIYYSQIVNDFQKGDIAEGYSVSREKKESFPLTVTSAQKNPTAFYLCASSTTRTEQYFGPGTRLTVT.

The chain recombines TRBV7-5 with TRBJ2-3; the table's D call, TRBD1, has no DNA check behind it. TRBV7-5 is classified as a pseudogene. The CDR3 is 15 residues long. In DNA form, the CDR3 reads TGTGTCAGAAGCTTAGGGGCGTCTATCACAGATACGCAGTATTTT. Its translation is CVRSLGASITDTQYF.

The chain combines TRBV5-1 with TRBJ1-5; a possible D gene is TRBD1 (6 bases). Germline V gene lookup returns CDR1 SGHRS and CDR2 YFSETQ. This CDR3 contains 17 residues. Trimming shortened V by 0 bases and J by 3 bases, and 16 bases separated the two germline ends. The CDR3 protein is CASSLGDNARNNQPQHF. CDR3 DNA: TGCGCCAGCAGCTTGGGGGACAACGCTCGAAACAATCAGCCCCAGCATTTT.

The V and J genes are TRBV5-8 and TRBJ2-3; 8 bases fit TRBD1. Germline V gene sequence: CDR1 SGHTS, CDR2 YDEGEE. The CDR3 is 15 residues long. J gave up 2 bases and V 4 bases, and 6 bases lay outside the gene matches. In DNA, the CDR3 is TGTGCCAGCAGCCATAGACAGGGGTTCACAGATACGCAGTATTTT. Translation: CASSHRQGFTDTQYF.

The CDR3 nucleotides are TGCAGTGCTAGAGACGGCGGGGAGCTGTTTTTT. This encodes CSARDGGELFF. The chain combines TRBV20-1 with TRBJ2-2; D call uncertain. This CDR3 contains 11 residues. The germline V gene encodes CDR1 DFQATT and CDR2 SNEGSKA (reference sequence). The V and J ends lost 0 bases and 7 bases respectively, with 3 bases between them.

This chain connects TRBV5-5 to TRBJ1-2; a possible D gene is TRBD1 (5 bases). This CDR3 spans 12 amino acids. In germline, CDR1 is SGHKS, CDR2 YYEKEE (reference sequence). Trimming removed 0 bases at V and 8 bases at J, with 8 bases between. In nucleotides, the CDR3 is TGTGCCAGCAGCTTGGAAGGGGTGGGCTACACCTTC. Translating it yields CASSLEGVGYTF.

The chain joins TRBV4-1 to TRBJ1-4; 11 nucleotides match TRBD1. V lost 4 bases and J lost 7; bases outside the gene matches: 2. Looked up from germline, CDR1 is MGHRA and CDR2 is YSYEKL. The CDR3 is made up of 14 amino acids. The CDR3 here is CASSPGQGVEKLFF. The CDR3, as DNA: TGCGCCAGCAGCCCGGGACAGGGGGTTGAAAAACTGTTTTTT.

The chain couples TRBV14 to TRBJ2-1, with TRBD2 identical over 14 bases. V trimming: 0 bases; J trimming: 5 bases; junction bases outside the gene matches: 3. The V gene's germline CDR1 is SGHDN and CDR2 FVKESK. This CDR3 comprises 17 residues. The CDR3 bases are TGTGCCAGCAGCCAAGAGGGACTAGCGGGAGTAAACAATGAGCAGTTCTTC. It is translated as CASSQEGLAGVNNEQFF.

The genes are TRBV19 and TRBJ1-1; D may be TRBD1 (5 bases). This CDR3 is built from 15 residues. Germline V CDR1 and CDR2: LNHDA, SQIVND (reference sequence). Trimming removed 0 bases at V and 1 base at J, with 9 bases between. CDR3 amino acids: CASSIDRGENTEAFF. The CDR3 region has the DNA TGTGCCAGTAGTATAGACCGGGGGGAGAACACTGAAGCTTTCTTT.

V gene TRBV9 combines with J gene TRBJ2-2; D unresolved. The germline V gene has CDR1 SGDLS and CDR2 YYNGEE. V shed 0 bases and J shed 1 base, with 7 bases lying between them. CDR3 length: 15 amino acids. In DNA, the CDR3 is TGTGCCAGCAGCGTAGCTACTAAGAACACCGGGGAGCTGTTTTTT. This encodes CASSVATKNTGELFF. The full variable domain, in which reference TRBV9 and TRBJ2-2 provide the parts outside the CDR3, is DSGVTQTPKHLITATGQRVTLRCSPRSGDLSVYWYQQSLDQGLQFLIQYYNGEERAKGNILERFSAQQFPDLHSELNLSSLELGDSALYFCASSVATKNTGELFFGEGSRLTVL.

This CDR3 reads CASSRRHRGRDTEAFF. In nucleotides, the CDR3 is TGTGCCAGCAGTCGCCGTCACAGGGGCCGGGACACTGAAGCTTTCTTT. This rearrangement joins TRBV27 to TRBJ1-1, with 7 bases that match TRBD1. This CDR3 has 16 amino acids. The J segment lost 3 bases and the V segment lost 5 bases, leaving 12 bases of the junction unmatched. From germline, CDR1 is MNHEY and CDR2 SMNVEV (reference sequence).

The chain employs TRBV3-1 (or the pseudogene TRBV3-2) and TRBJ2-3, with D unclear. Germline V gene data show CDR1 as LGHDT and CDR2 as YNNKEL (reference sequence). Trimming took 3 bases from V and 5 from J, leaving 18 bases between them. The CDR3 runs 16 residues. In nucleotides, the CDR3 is TGTGCCAGCAGCCACGGCTTGGGCAGGCCCGAAGATACGCAGTATTTT. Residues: CASSHGLGRPEDTQYF.

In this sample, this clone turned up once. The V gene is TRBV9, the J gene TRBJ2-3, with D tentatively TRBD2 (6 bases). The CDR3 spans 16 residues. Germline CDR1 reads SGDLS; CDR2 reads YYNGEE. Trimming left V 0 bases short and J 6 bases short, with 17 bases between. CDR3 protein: CASSVERASVVDTQYF. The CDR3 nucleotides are TGTGCCAGCAGCGTAGAGAGGGCTAGCGTGGTGGATACGCAGTATTTT.

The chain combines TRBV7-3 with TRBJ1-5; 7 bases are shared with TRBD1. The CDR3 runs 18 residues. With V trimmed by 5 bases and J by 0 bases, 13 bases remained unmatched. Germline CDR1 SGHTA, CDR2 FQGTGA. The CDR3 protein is CASSLPGTANYSNQPQHF. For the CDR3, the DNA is TGTGCCAGCAGCCTCCCCGGGACAGCCAATTATAGCAATCAGCCCCAGCATTTT.